The 6 T cell receptor beta chains listed next were all sequenced from one sample in a study of cytomegalovirus exposure and HLA in healthy donors. The PCR employed 60 Vbeta primers together with 13 Jbeta primers. Data came from immunoSEQ multiplex PCR; TCRdb stores just in-frame clones and leaves some out. The sample consists of 140,000 or so clones, around 80% of them appearing once. The source material was PBMCs. The receptor set was obtained from a woman in her thirties or forties in good health and CMV-seropositive.

This clone showed up just once. The chain couples TRBV28 to TRBJ2-3, with 8 bases lining up with TRBD1. CDR3 size: 17 residues. J was trimmed by 4 bases and V by 3 bases; bases with no gene match: 12. The V gene's germline CDR1 is MDHEN and CDR2 SYDVKM. The CDR3: CASSFHGTGLLPDTQYF. The CDR3 coding sequence is TGTGCCAGCAGTTTCCACGGGACAGGACTATTACCAGATACGCAGTATTTT.

The rearrangement uses TRBV5-4 and TRBJ2-4, with a tentative D call TRBD2 (6 bases). There are 15 residues in the CDR3. Per germline, CDR1 SGHNT and CDR2 YYREEE (reference sequence). V lost 4 bases, J lost 7 bases, and 18 bases lay in between. The CDR3 reads CASSAAAGGANIQYF. The CDR3, as DNA: TGTGCCAGCAGCGCCGCTGCCGGGGGTGCGAACATTCAGTACTTC.

This clone was seen only once. The rearrangement uses TRBV5-1 and TRBJ2-5, with 7 positions matching TRBD1. With the DNA end fitting TRBJ2-7 better, the J assignment may be wrong. The germline gives CDR1 SGHRS, CDR2 YFSETQ. This CDR3 is 14 amino acids long. The CDR3 bases are TGCGCCAGCAGCTTGGGGGACAGAGCCTACGAGCAGTACTTC. Translating gives CASSLGDRAYEQYF.

The rearrangement links TRBV15 to TRBJ1-5; tentative D call: TRBD1 (6 bases). Germline CDR1 and CDR2: LNHNV and YYDKDF (reference sequence). V shed 1 base and J shed 5 bases, with 15 bases lying between them. This CDR3 region has 16 residues. The CDR3 region is CATSRVRGGRDQPQHF. The CDR3 DNA reads as TGTGCCACCAGCAGAGTAAGGGGGGGGAGGGATCAGCCCCAGCATTTT.

V is TRBV30 and J is TRBJ2-7; D possibly corresponds to TRBD2 (6 bases). V was clipped by 2 bases and J by 6 bases, with 20 bases between them. CDR1 is GTSNPN and CDR2 is SVGIG in the germline V gene (reference sequence). This CDR3 contains 15 residues. CDR3 sequence reads: CAWSPQLGGSLEQYF. The CDR3 DNA follows: TGTGCCTGGAGTCCCCAACTAGGAGGGTCACTCGAGCAGTACTTC.

The V call is TRBV9, the J call TRBJ1-3; TRBD1 is a possible D gene (5 bases). V lost 4 bases and J 3 bases, leaving 14 bases between the germline ends. The CDR3 is 15 amino acids. CDR1 is SGDLS and CDR2 is YYNGEE in the germline V gene. The CDR3 region is CASSQSPGGGNTIYF. The CDR3 DNA sequence: TGTGCCAGCAGCCAATCACCGGGGGGTGGAAACACCATATATTTT.